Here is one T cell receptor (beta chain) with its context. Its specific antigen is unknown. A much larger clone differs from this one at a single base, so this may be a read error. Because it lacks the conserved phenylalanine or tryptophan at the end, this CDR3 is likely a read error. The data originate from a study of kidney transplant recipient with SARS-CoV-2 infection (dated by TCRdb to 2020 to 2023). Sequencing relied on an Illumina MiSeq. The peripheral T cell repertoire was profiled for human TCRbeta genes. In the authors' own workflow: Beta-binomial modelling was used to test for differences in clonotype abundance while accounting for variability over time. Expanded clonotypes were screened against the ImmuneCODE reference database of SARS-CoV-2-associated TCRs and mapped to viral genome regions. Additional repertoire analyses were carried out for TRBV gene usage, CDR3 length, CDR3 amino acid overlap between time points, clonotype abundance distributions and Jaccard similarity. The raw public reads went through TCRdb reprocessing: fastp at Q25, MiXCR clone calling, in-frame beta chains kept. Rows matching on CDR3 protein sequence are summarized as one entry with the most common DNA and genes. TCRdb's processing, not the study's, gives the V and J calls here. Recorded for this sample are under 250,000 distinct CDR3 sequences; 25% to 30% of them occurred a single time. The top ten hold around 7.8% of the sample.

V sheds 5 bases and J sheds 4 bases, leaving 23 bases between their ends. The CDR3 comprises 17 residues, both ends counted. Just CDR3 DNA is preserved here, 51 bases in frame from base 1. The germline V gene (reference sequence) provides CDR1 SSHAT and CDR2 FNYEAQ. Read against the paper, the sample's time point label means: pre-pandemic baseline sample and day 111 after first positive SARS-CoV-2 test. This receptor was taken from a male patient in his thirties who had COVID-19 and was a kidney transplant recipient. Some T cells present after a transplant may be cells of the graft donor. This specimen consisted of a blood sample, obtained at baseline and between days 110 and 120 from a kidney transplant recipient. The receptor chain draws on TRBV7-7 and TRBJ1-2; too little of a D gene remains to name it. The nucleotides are TGTGCCAGCAGCCCCCGAAGTAAGTGCCGAAAGACCTATGGCTACACCCTC. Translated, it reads CASSPRSKCRKTYGYTL.